The 4 T cell receptor beta chains in this list originate from one sample, sequenced in a study of blood T cell repertoires in COVID-19. Assay: immunoSEQ multiplex PCR; the TCRdb copy retains only in-frame clones and omits some. The table records roughly 140,000 clones, 76% of them present only once. Source material: peripheral blood. The receptors shown here come from a man aged 60-69 years with acute or convalescent COVID-19.

This clone has only a few counts. V and J are TRBV7-2 and TRBJ2-5; D is unresolved. The CDR3 spans 13 residues. The V end was cut by 5 bases, the J end by 4 bases, with 11 bases between. Germline V lookup: CDR1 SGHTA, CDR2 FQGNSA. The CDR3 region is CASSPQSGETQYF. DNA of the CDR3: TGTGCCAGCAGCCCCCAGTCGGGAGAGACCCAGTACTTC.

This chain joins TRBV20-1 and TRBJ2-5; a weak D match, TRBD1 (6 bases). The CDR3 spans 11 residues. The ends were cut back, 5 bases at V and 5 bases at J, with 9 bases in the middle. From germline, CDR1 is DFQATT and CDR2 SNEGSKA (reference sequence). Here the CDR3 reads CSAPGVETQYF. CDR3 bases: TGCAGTGCTCCAGGGGTGGAGACCCAGTACTTC.

A word on this clone: Other DNA variants within this sample encode the same CDR3. The chain has TRBV7-6 and TRBJ1-4; D possibly corresponds to TRBD1 (6 bases). The CDR3 length is 14 residues. V was trimmed by 1 base and J by 5 bases, leaving 8 bases between them. Germline values: CDR1 SGHVS, CDR2 FNYEAQ. CDR3 in amino acids: CASSLGQGNEKLFF. The CDR3 DNA reads as TGTGCCAGCAGCTTAGGGCAGGGGAATGAAAAACTGTTTTTT.

The chain links TRBV28 to TRBJ1-2, with D hard to call. Germline V CDR1 and CDR2: MDHEN, SYDVKM. The V and J ends lost 5 bases and 6 bases respectively, with 16 bases between them. The CDR3 contains 14 residues. The CDR3 DNA reads as TGTGCCAGCAGTACCGCCGCTCTTAGAAATGGCTACACCTTC. This gives the protein CASSTAALRNGYTF.